These T cell receptor beta chains were read from a single sample in a study of radiation and T cells in renal cell carcinoma. Assay used: immunoSEQ multiplex PCR; TCRdb lists only in-frame clones, some missing. The profile shows 70,000 to 95,000 clones, about four fifths of them singletons. The source was blood, collected from a patient whose treatment included radiotherapy and nephrectomy. The receptors derive from a man in his sixties with renal cell carcinoma. The CDR3 runs from the conserved cysteine through the conserved F or W. D genes are given only for firm matches. Not all rows give a size; the values are once, few, many and, for expanded clones, a class.

clone_size d_call j_call v_call cdr3_aa cdr3_nt
NA NA TRBJ1-1 TRBV11-2 CASSLGPTNTEAFF TGTGCCAGCAGCTTAGGACCCACGAACACTGAAGCTTTCTTT
NA NA TRBJ2-1 TRBV29-1 CSSWTVGLDEQFF TGCAGCTCCTGGACGGTAGGTTTGGATGAGCAGTTCTTC
NA NA TRBJ2-5 TRBV5-1 CASALGRASQETQYF TGCGCCAGCGCCCTGGGGCGGGCCTCACAAGAGACCCAGTACTTC
NA NA TRBJ2-1 TRBV5-1 CASSGIRYNEQFF TGCGCCAGCAGTGGGATAAGGTACAATGAGCAGTTCTTC
NA TRBD1 TRBJ2-1 TRBV19 CASSIEGGHAEQFF TGTGCCAGTAGTATAGAAGGGGGCCACGCTGAGCAGTTCTTC
NA TRBD1 TRBJ1-5 TRBV7-2 CASSVSQGANQPQHF TGTGCCAGCAGCGTTAGCCAGGGGGCTAATCAGCCCCAGCATTTT
NA NA TRBJ2-3 TRBV4-2 CASSQERSRTDTQYF TGTGCCAGCAGCCAAGAGCGGAGCCGCACAGATACGCAGTATTTT
NA NA TRBJ2-3 TRBV21-1 CASSKHRWRDHRATGTDTQYF TGTGCCAGCAGCAAACACCGTTGGCGGGACCACAGGGCCACAGGCACAGATACGCAGTATTTT
NA TRBD2 TRBJ2-5 TRBV27 CASSLRGGGTKETQYF TGTGCCAGCAGTTTAAGGGGCGGGGGGACGAAAGAGACCCAGTACTTC
many NA TRBJ1-4 TRBV9 CASSGGAATNEKLFF TGTGCCAGCAGTGGAGGGGCCGCAACTAATGAAAAACTGTTTTTT
few TRBD2 TRBJ2-1 TRBV10-1 CASSLGTSGTYNEQFF TGCGCCAGCAGCCTCGGGACTAGCGGGACCTACAATGAGCAGTTCTTC
NA NA TRBJ2-7 TRBV7-2 CASSLSSQGEDEQYF TGTGCCAGCAGCTTAAGTTCCCAGGGAGAAGACGAGCAGTACTTC
NA NA TRBJ1-3 TRBV5-1 CASSLVSGNTIYF TGCGCCAGCAGCTTGGTTTCTGGAAACACCATATATTTT
NA NA TRBJ2-3 TRBV5-1 CASSLVGGGSTDTQYF TGCGCCAGCAGCTTGGTGGGGGGAGGAAGCACAGATACGCAGTATTTT
NA NA TRBJ1-5 TRBV19 CASATGLRPQHF TGTGCCAGCGCCACAGGCCTAAGGCCCCAGCATTTT
NA TRBD2 TRBJ2-3 TRBV30 CAWTKGLAGALDTQYF TGTGCCTGGACCAAAGGACTAGCGGGAGCTTTAGATACGCAGTATTTT
NA TRBD2 TRBJ2-1 TRBV28 CASSFRDYSLGGQFF TGTGCCAGCAGTTTCAGGGACTACTCCCTTGGGGGGCAGTTCTTC
once NA TRBJ2-3 TRBV6-4 CASSDSRRTDTQYF TGTGCCAGCAGTGACTCCCGACGCACAGATACGCAGTATTTT
NA NA TRBJ1-2 TRBV10-3 CAISVRDADAGYTF TGTGCCATCAGTGTAAGAGATGCGGACGCTGGCTACACCTTC
NA NA TRBJ2-1 TRBV18 CASSQSSYNEQFF TGTGCCAGCTCACAGAGCTCCTACAATGAGCAGTTCTTC
NA TRBD1 TRBJ1-4 TRBV9 CASSVGDRVGGNEKLFF TGTGCCAGCAGCGTAGGGGACAGGGTTGGCGGAAATGAAAAACTGTTTTTT
NA NA TRBJ1-1 TRBV5-1 CASSLEDGMIDEAFF TGCGCCAGCAGCTTGGAGGACGGGATGATTGATGAAGCTTTCTTT
NA NA TRBJ2-3 TRBV7-2 CASSPVSWRRTSTDTQYF TGTGCCAGCAGCCCCGTGTCTTGGCGGCGGACTAGCACAGATACGCAGTATTTT
once NA TRBJ2-3 TRBV11-2 CASSFDYFTDTQYF TGTGCCAGCAGCTTCGACTACTTCACAGATACGCAGTATTTT
few TRBD1 TRBJ1-6 TRBV6-6 CASSPSGQVNSPLHF TGTGCCAGCAGTCCCTCTGGACAGGTTAATTCACCCCTCCACTTT
NA TRBD2 TRBJ2-3 TRBV4-1 CASSQDTPGTSRAYWADTQYF TGCGCCAGCAGCCAAGATACTCCCGGGACTAGCAGGGCGTATTGGGCAGATACGCAGTATTTT
NA TRBD1 TRBJ1-5 TRBV6-1 CASSLETGGIQPQHF TGTGCCAGCAGCCTAGAGACAGGGGGAATCCAGCCCCAGCATTTT
NA TRBD2 TRBJ2-1 TRBV7-9 CASSFLTSGSNNEQFF TGTGCCAGCAGCTTCCTTACTAGCGGGTCTAACAATGAGCAGTTCTTC
few TRBD2 TRBJ2-3 TRBV4-1 CASSQGGLAGGVGDTQYF TGCGCCAGCAGCCAAGGGGGGTTAGCGGGAGGGGTTGGAGATACGCAGTATTTT
NA NA TRBJ2-5 TRBV5-1 CASTDSQETQYF TGCGCCAGCACGGACAGCCAAGAGACCCAGTACTTC
few NA TRBJ2-3 TRBV7-2 CASSLVGIAGSSTDTQYF TGTGCCAGCAGCTTAGTAGGGATTGCAGGATCTAGCACAGATACGCAGTATTTT
NA TRBD2 TRBJ2-1 TRBV9 CASRLAGDHNEQFF TGTGCCAGTCGACTAGCGGGAGACCACAATGAGCAGTTCTTC
once NA TRBJ2-3 TRBV5-1 CASSLEGTVTDTQYF TGCGCCAGCAGCTTGGAGGGAACGGTCACAGATACGCAGTATTTT
NA NA TRBJ2-2 TRBV9 CASSAEPGIGELFF TGTGCCAGCAGCGCCGAACCAGGGATCGGGGAGCTGTTTTTT
NA NA TRBJ2-7 TRBV28 CASSASLYEQYF TGTGCCAGCAGTGCGTCACTCTACGAGCAGTACTTC
NA NA TRBJ2-7 TRBV28 CASSSPSYPRSYEQYF TGTGCCAGCAGCTCTCCCAGCTACCCACGGTCCTACGAGCAGTACTTC
NA TRBD1 TRBJ2-3 TRBV29-1 CSAMGQSLADTQYF TGCAGCGCCATGGGACAGAGCCTCGCAGATACGCAGTATTTT
NA NA TRBJ1-1 TRBV10-3 CAITPLTGKGTEAFF TGTGCCATCACTCCCCTAACAGGGAAGGGCACTGAAGCTTTCTTT
NA NA TRBJ2-7 TRBV7-2 CASSRQGPTTYEQYF TGTGCCAGCAGCCGACAAGGCCCGACTACCTACGAGCAGTACTTC
NA NA TRBJ1-4 TRBV7-2 CASSPGREKLFF TGTGCCAGCAGCCCGGGGAGGGAAAAACTGTTTTTT
NA TRBD1 TRBJ1-1 TRBV5-3 CARSPGAGQGNTEAFF TGTGCCAGAAGCCCCGGTGCGGGACAGGGGAACACTGAAGCTTTCTTT
NA NA TRBJ2-1 TRBV15 CATSPQRRLEQFF TGTGCCACCAGCCCCCAAAGGCGTCTTGAGCAGTTCTTC
NA TRBD1 TRBJ1-5 TRBV27 CASSTRTGLNQPQHF TGTGCCAGCAGTACGCGGACAGGGCTGAACCAGCCCCAGCATTTT
NA TRBD1 TRBJ1-1 TRBV7-2 CASRLDRVNTEAFF TGTGCCAGCAGACTAGACAGGGTGAACACTGAAGCTTTCTTT
NA TRBD1 TRBJ2-1 TRBV19 CASSTQRQGAVDEQFF TGTGCCAGTAGTACTCAGCGACAGGGGGCGGTCGATGAGCAGTTCTTC
NA NA TRBJ1-2 TRBV5-1 CASSASGGLYGYTF TGCGCCAGCAGCGCCTCCGGGGGGCTTTATGGCTACACCTTC
NA TRBD2 TRBJ2-5 TRBV9 CASSVVGLAGIHETQYF TGTGCCAGCAGCGTAGTGGGGTTAGCGGGAATTCACGAGACCCAGTACTTC
few TRBD2 TRBJ2-1 TRBV7-8 CASHGLAGGSGNEQFF TGTGCCAGTCATGGACTAGCGGGAGGGAGTGGGAATGAGCAGTTCTTC
NA NA TRBJ2-2 TRBV7-3 CASSLWETQNTGELFF TGTGCCAGCAGCTTATGGGAGACACAGAACACCGGGGAGCTGTTTTTT
NA TRBD2 TRBJ2-1 TRBV5-1 CASSVSGTRNNEQFF TGCGCCAGCAGCGTCTCCGGGACTAGGAACAATGAGCAGTTCTTC
NA TRBD2 TRBJ2-5 TRBV7-8 CASSLALPSGGAGETQYF TGTGCCAGCAGCTTAGCTCTTCCTAGCGGGGGAGCAGGAGAGACCCAGTACTTC
NA TRBD1 TRBJ2-5 TRBV11-2 CASSTYRDRLYF TGTGCCAGCAGTACATACCGGGACAGGCTCTACTTC
NA NA TRBJ2-6 TRBV6-5 CASSYSGGSGANVLTF TGTGCCAGCAGTTACTCGGGAGGCTCTGGGGCCAACGTCCTGACTTTC
NA TRBD2 TRBJ2-7 TRBV7-8 CASSSRAGGYEQYF TGTGCCAGCAGCTCCCGCGCGGGGGGCTACGAGCAGTACTTC
NA NA TRBJ1-2 TRBV29-1 CSVEVGTSYYGYTF TGCAGCGTTGAAGTTGGGACGTCGTACTATGGCTACACCTTC